This TCR beta chain was documented in a study of response to subunit inactivated influenza vaccine. Study-level points and caveats: Each seasonal influenza vaccination recruits few new T cells, the authors suggested.

For this clonotype: Antigen specificity is unknown.

Each CDR3 protein is one row after TCRdb ran MiXCR on the RT-PCR reads. Of roughly 710,000 distinct CDR3 sequences listed, 14% were seen once; the top ten hold 7.6%. Germline V gives CDR1 SGHRS, CDR2 YFSETQ. Unmatched junction bases numbered 2, after V lost 4 bases and J lost 1 base. This CDR3 spans 16 amino acids. The sequence was collected from a man aged 45-65 years who received an inactivated influenza vaccine. Sequencing was performed on PBMCs from blood, taken less than 15 days before vaccination. The genes are TRBV5-1 and TRBJ2-6; 10 nucleotides align to TRBD1. CDR3 DNA: TGCGCCAGCAGCGAGGACAGGGGGTCTGGGGCCAACGTCCTGACTTTC. This codes for CASSEDRGSGANVLTF.